The 27 T cell receptor beta chains below come from one sample, sequenced in a study of T cell repertoires in cytomegalovirus infection. Each CDR3 protein gets one entry after TCRdb re-called the reads with MiXCR. Of about 210,000 distinct CDR3 sequences in the sample, around 6.6% were seen once. The material sequenced was PBMCs. The receptors originated from a human donor in good health (CMV status not recorded). Some clones in this sample may be carry-over from other donors' samples.

This clonotype was recorded at least ten times. The rearrangement uses TRBV5-6 and TRBJ2-1; 9 bases are a match to TRBD1. The J segment lost 8 bases and the V segment lost 0 bases, leaving 12 bases of the junction unmatched. CDR1 SGHDT and CDR2 YYEEEE come from the germline V gene. The CDR3 sequence is 17 residues long. The CDR3 bases are TGTGCCAGCAGCTTGGCTGGCTGGGACAGGGAAGTTGATGAGCAGTTCTTC. It translates to CASSLAGWDREVDEQFF.

The chain joins TRBV7-2 to TRBJ1-2; D gene ambiguous. This CDR3 contains 14 residues. CDR1 and CDR2 from the germline V gene are SGHTA and FQGNSA. V gave up 2 bases and J gave up 4 bases, with 11 bases separating them. Here the CDR3 DNA reads TGTGCCAGCAGCTTACCCGTTTTGAGCTATGGCTACACCTTC. Its translation: CASSLPVLSYGYTF.

This clonotype was picked up many times. The chain uses TRBV4-3 and TRBJ2-2; TRBD1 agrees at 9 bases. This CDR3 is built from 15 residues. In germline, CDR1 is LGHNA, CDR2 YSLEER. V was clipped by 0 bases and J by 6 bases; unmatched bases: 2. The CDR3: CASSQEQGASGELFF. As DNA, the CDR3 is TGCGCCAGCAGCCAAGAACAGGGGGCATCCGGGGAGCTGTTTTTT.

This clonotype was counted at least ten times. The V gene is TRBV20-1, the J gene TRBJ2-5, with D possibly called TRBD1 or TRBD2 (6 bases each). This CDR3 region has 18 residues. CDR1 is DFQATT, CDR2 SNEGSKA, per germline (reference sequence). V lost 4 bases, J lost 4 bases, and 28 bases lay in between. The CDR3 reads CSAITDYKRGAGIETQYF. CDR3 nucleotide sequence: TGCAGTGCTATCACTGACTATAAGAGGGGGGCCGGAATAGAGACCCAGTACTTC.

This chain links TRBV5-7 with TRBJ1-5, with 10 bases that match TRBD1. TRBV5-7 is flagged as an ORF with uncertain function. V lost 8 bases, J lost 3 bases, and 14 bases stayed unmatched. The CDR3 is 17 residues long. This CDR3 is CARTPGQGRSDNQPQHF. The CDR3, as DNA: TGTGCCAGAACCCCGGGACAGGGGAGGTCGGACAATCAGCCCCAGCATTTT.

This clonotype was found many times. This chain joins TRBV29-1 and TRBJ1-1; D uncertain. CDR3 size: 12 residues. Germline CDR1 reads SQVTM; CDR2 reads ANQGSEA. V gave up 7 bases and J gave up 4 bases, with 13 bases separating them. CDR3 nucleotide sequence: TGCAGCGGCTACGGAATGAGCACTGAAGCTTTCTTT. Its protein product is CSGYGMSTEAFF.

This clonotype came up many times. This chain uses TRBV7-2 with TRBJ1-1, with a weak D call TRBD1 (6 bases). This CDR3 spans 13 amino acids. Germline V gene data show CDR1 as SGHTA and CDR2 as FQGNSA. The V and J ends lost 0 bases and 11 bases respectively, with 13 bases between them. CDR3 nucleotides: TGTGCCAGCAGCTTAGCGGACAGCTTGGGCGCTTTCTTT. It codes for CASSLADSLGAFF.

This clonotype was detected only a few times. V gene TRBV5-1 combines with J gene TRBJ1-4, with TRBD1 matching 12 bases. V lost 4 bases to trimming and J lost 6 bases; unmatched junction nucleotides: 4. CDR1 is SGHRS, CDR2 YFSETQ, per germline. This CDR3 comprises 15 residues. The CDR3: CASSVGTGGYEKLFF. The CDR3 DNA sequence: TGCGCCAGCAGCGTCGGGACAGGGGGCTATGAAAAACTGTTTTTT.

The chain combines TRBV12-3 or TRBV12-4 with TRBJ2-7; TRBD2 might be the D (6 bases). The germline V and J ends were trimmed by 5 bases and 0 bases, with 11 bases remaining between them. The CDR3 runs to 14 residues. In DNA form, the CDR3 reads TGTGCCAGCAGTCCCCAGGGACTCTCCTACGAGCAGTACTTC. Amino acid sequence: CASSPQGLSYEQYF.

This clonotype was detected many times. This chain links TRBV28 with TRBJ2-2, with D possibly matching TRBD2 (5 bases). The CDR3 consists of 15 residues. Per the germline V gene, CDR1 is MDHEN and CDR2 is SYDVKM. Trimming removed 6 bases at V and 1 base at J, with 12 bases between. The chain's CDR3 is CASSPDAGNTGELFF. The CDR3 DNA sequence: TGTGCCAGCAGCCCCGATGCGGGGAACACCGGGGAGCTGTTTTTT.

In this sample, this clonotype turned up many times. Here the CDR3 reads CASSLRSGGPQEQFF. DNA of the CDR3: TGTGCCAGCAGCTTAAGGAGCGGGGGCCCCCAAGAGCAGTTCTTC. This chain links TRBV7-2 with TRBJ2-1, with 8 bases matching TRBD2. V gave up 2 bases and J gave up 10 bases; unmatched junction bases: 10. This CDR3 has 15 residues. Germline V gene lookup returns CDR1 SGHTA and CDR2 FQGNSA.

This clonotype has ten or more counts. J is TRBJ1-1 and V is TRBV20-1, with 10 bases lining up with TRBD1. The CDR3 covers 15 residues. Germline V gives CDR1 DFQATT, CDR2 SNEGSKA (reference sequence). V lost 6 bases to trimming and J lost 0 bases; unmatched junction nucleotides: 7. In DNA form, the CDR3 reads TGCAGTGCCCCCCGACAGGGGGCTATGAACACTGAAGCTTTCTTT. Protein product: CSAPRQGAMNTEAFF.

This clonotype was observed at least ten times. The genes are TRBV7-9 and TRBJ1-1, with D possibly being TRBD1 (5 bases). The CDR3 consists of 15 residues. CDR1 and CDR2 (germline): SEHNR, FQNEAQ (reference sequence). V was trimmed by 5 bases and J by 1 base, leaving 14 bases between them. The CDR3 DNA is TGTGCCAGCAGCCACCGGACGGGACCGAACACTGAAGCTTTCTTT. This codes for CASSHRTGPNTEAFF.

This clonotype has at least ten counts. The rearrangement joins TRBV11-3 to TRBJ1-6; 7 nucleotides agree with TRBD1. J lost 9 bases, V lost 6 bases, and 17 bases had no gene match. The CDR3 length is 17 residues. Germline V gives CDR1 SGHNT, CDR2 YENEEA. The CDR3 sequence is CASRPLDRARSFSPLHF. CDR3 DNA sequence: TGTGCCAGCAGACCCCTAGACAGGGCGAGAAGTTTTTCACCCCTCCACTTT.

Many counts were recorded for this clonotype. The J gene is TRBJ1-6, the V gene TRBV7-2; D call uncertain. This CDR3 has 13 residues. V lost 5 bases and J lost 9, with 11 bases in between. Germline loops: CDR1 SGHTA, CDR2 FQGNSA. The CDR3 here is CASSRSYGSPLHF. In DNA form, the CDR3 reads TGTGCCAGCAGCCGGTCCTATGGTTCACCCCTCCACTTT.

This clonotype occurred many times. The chain employs TRBV6-2 or TRBV6-3 and TRBJ2-7; TRBD2 matches at 7 bases. The CDR3 sequence is 15 residues long. Germline V CDR1 and CDR2: MNHEY, SVGEGT. V lost 5 bases to trimming and J lost 7 bases; unmatched junction nucleotides: 14. The CDR3 is CASSPTSAGSYEQYF. The CDR3 coding sequence is TGTGCCAGCAGTCCTACTAGCGCGGGGTCTTATGAGCAGTACTTC.

The table lists this clonotype with many counts. The V call is TRBV14, the J call TRBJ2-1; D might be TRBD2 (5 bases). Germline V CDR1 and CDR2: SGHDN, FVKESK. CDR3 length: 17 residues. V lost 0 bases, J lost 10 bases, and 22 bases lay in between. This chain's CDR3 is CASSQEAGVVFSGEQFF. The CDR3 DNA sequence: TGTGCCAGCAGCCAAGAGGCCGGTGTGGTTTTTTCGGGAGAGCAGTTCTTC.

At least ten counts were recorded for this clonotype. The chain is built from TRBV28 and TRBJ1-2; 8 positions match TRBD1. The CDR3 has 16 amino acids. Trimming removed 7 bases from V and 4 bases from J; junction bases left unmatched: 14. CDR1 and CDR2 (germline): MDHEN, SYDVKM. The CDR3 loop reads CASTESGTGFSYGYTF. The CDR3 region has the DNA TGTGCCAGCACCGAATCCGGGACAGGTTTTTCCTATGGCTACACCTTC.

This clonotype was counted many times. In nucleotides, the CDR3 is TGTGCCAGCAGTGAGGGTGGCTCCTACAATGAGCAGTTCTTC. It is translated as CASSEGGSYNEQFF. The chain is built from TRBV6-4 and TRBJ2-1; D is uncertain. Trimming shortened V by 3 bases and J by 0 bases, and 6 bases separated the two germline ends. The CDR3 runs 14 residues. Germline-derived CDR1 and CDR2 are MRHNA and SNTAGT.

This sequence joins TRBV7-9 and TRBJ2-7; the D gene is possibly TRBD2 (5 bases). The CDR3 consists of 18 residues. Germline assignment: CDR1 SEHNR and CDR2 FQNEAQ (reference sequence). V was shortened by 2 bases and J by 0 bases, with 20 bases between the two germline ends. Written as DNA, the CDR3 is TGTGCCAGCAGCTTATTCGCCCCCACTCCGGGATCCTCCTACGAGCAGTACTTC. Protein product: CASSLFAPTPGSSYEQYF.

This clonotype was found many times. The V and J genes are TRBV7-8 and TRBJ2-1; 9 nucleotides line up with TRBD2. J gave up 5 bases and V 0 bases, and 5 bases lay outside the gene matches. Germline values: CDR1 SGHVS, CDR2 FQNEAQ. This CDR3 is built from 16 residues. CDR3 in DNA: TGTGCCAGCAGCTTAGCGTTGGCTAGCGGGAACAATGAGCAGTTCTTC. Translation gives CASSLALASGNNEQFF.

This clonotype appeared many times. The CDR3 DNA sequence: TGTGCCAGCAGCTTACAACTACAGGGGGGAAAGACCCAGTACTTC. It is translated as CASSLQLQGGKTQYF. The genes are TRBV7-2 and TRBJ2-5; TRBD1 aligns across 8 bases. Trimming at V came to 2 bases and at J to 6 bases, leaving 8 bases not matched to a gene. Germline V gives CDR1 SGHTA, CDR2 FQGNSA. The CDR3 spans 15 residues.

Only a few counts were recorded for this clonotype. The rearrangement joins TRBV10-3 to TRBJ2-7; no definite D call. The germline gives CDR1 ENHRY, CDR2 SYGVKD. V lost 5 bases and J 0 bases, leaving 11 bases between the germline ends. The CDR3 is made up of 14 amino acids. The CDR3 is CAISSRSGSYEQYF. CDR3 nucleotide sequence: TGTGCCATCAGTTCGCGCTCCGGCTCCTACGAGCAGTACTTC.

This clonotype was picked up a small number of times. The rearrangement links TRBV6-5 to TRBJ2-1; no clear D. CDR1 is MNHEY and CDR2 is SVGAGI in the germline V gene. This CDR3 has 12 residues. V lost 0 bases, J lost 9 bases, and 6 bases lay in between. CDR3 DNA: TGTGCCAGCAGTTACTCGACTGTTGAGCAGTTCTTC. It yields the protein CASSYSTVEQFF.

The table lists this clonotype with many counts. V usage is TRBV7-2 and J usage is TRBJ1-4; D not certain. The germline CDR1 and CDR2 sequences are SGHTA and FQGNSA. The V end was cut by 5 bases, the J end by 4 bases, with 8 bases between. This CDR3 contains 13 residues. In DNA, the CDR3 is TGTGCCAGCAGCCGCCGTCGTAATGAAAAACTGTTTTTT. The encoded protein is CASSRRRNEKLFF.

This clonotype was detected many times. The chain recombines TRBV6-5 with TRBJ1-4, with D possibly being TRBD1 (5 bases). This CDR3 is 14 amino acids long. Germline-derived CDR1 and CDR2 are MNHEY and SVGAGI. Trimming shortened V by 5 bases and J by 7 bases, and 14 bases separated the two germline ends. CDR3 coding DNA: TGTGCCAGCAGTCCTCAGGGAGGGATTGAAAAACTGTTTTTT. This sequence encodes CASSPQGGIEKLFF.

This clonotype has only a few counts. The chain couples TRBV11-2 to TRBJ2-7; D not certain. Germline V gene data show CDR1 as SGHAT and CDR2 as FQNNGV. The CDR3 runs 15 residues. Between the trimmed V and J ends, which lost 0 bases and 7 bases, there was a span of 16 bases. This chain's CDR3 is CASSLEAQLLREQYF. The CDR3, as DNA: TGTGCCAGCAGCTTAGAGGCCCAGCTTCTAAGAGAGCAGTACTTC.